This T cell receptor (beta chain) was sequenced in a study of identical twins. Template switching added a universal primer site, and cDNA bore unique molecular identifiers. Via MiXCR, TCRdb re-called the 5' RACE reads, giving one row per CDR3 protein. The data contain some 760,000 distinct CDR3 sequences, over 15% of them singletons. This clonotype was recorded a few times. This same sample was also part of a study on T cells expressing NK-cell markers.

Sequencing was done on a sample of PBMCs. This clonotype originated in a woman aged 18 to 35 in good health.

In DNA, the CDR3 is TGTGCCAGCAGTCTACCGGGACGGGCCGCTGGGGGCTACACCTTC. Amino acid sequence: CASSLPGRAAGGYTF. J is TRBJ1-2 and V is TRBV12-3 or TRBV12-4, with D possibly matching TRBD1 (5 bases). CDR3 length: 15 amino acids. V was pared by 5 bases and J by 8 bases, with 21 bases between.